What follows are 21 T cell receptor beta chains derived from one specimen sequenced in a study of blood T cells in healthy people across ages. Through a sample-barcoded 5' primer and a J-beta primer mix, a second PCR was run for roughly 6 to 11 cycles. TCRdb recomputed calls from the 5' RACE reads with MiXCR, one row per CDR3 protein. The sample has 800,000 to 950,000 distinct CDR3 sequences; under 35% are singletons. This sample was also put to use in a study of T cells of mothers and their children.

Sequencing input: blood. These receptors were obtained from a woman aged 40 to 49 in good health.

This clonotype was seen at least ten times. This sequence joins TRBV5-6 and TRBJ1-4; no firm D call. Trimming took 1 base from V and 8 from J, leaving 6 bases between them. Germline lookup yields CDR1 SGHDT and CDR2 YYEEEE. This CDR3 is 12 amino acids long. The CDR3, as DNA: TGTGCCAGCAGCTTGCGGCGGGAAAAACTGTTTTTT. This sequence encodes CASSLRREKLFF.

The rearrangement links TRBV12-3 or TRBV12-4 to TRBJ2-4; D is possibly TRBD2 (5 bases). Trimming pared 5 bases from V and 13 bases from J, leaving 24 bases between. The CDR3 length is 15 residues. The DNA for the CDR3 is TGTGCCAGCAGTATCCGGGAACCAAACTACAATGAGCAGTACTTC. This translates into CASSIREPNYNEQYF.

Only a few counts were recorded for this clonotype. The chain joins TRBV5-1 to TRBJ2-1, with D unclear. The CDR3 sequence is 15 residues long. V was pared by 2 bases and J by 0 bases, with 9 bases between. Germline V lookup: CDR1 SGHRS, CDR2 YFSETQ. Here the CDR3 reads CASSFQRSSYNEQFF. The DNA of the CDR3 is TGCGCCAGCAGCTTCCAGAGGAGCTCCTACAATGAGCAGTTCTTC.

This clonotype was recorded many times. The chain has TRBV28 and TRBJ2-7; TRBD1 matches at 8 bases. The germline CDR1 and CDR2 sequences are MDHEN and SYDVKM. With V trimmed by 3 bases and J by 2 bases, 3 bases remained unmatched. The CDR3 is 14 amino acids. The CDR3: CASSFRGPPYEQYF. The DNA for the CDR3 is TGTGCCAGCAGTTTCAGGGGGCCCCCCTACGAGCAGTACTTC.

This clonotype was detected a few times. V is TRBV3-1 and J is TRBJ2-7; D unresolved. CDR3 length equals 14 residues. The germline V gene encodes CDR1 LGHDT and CDR2 YNNKEL (reference sequence). V was shortened by 0 bases and J by 5 bases, with 11 bases between the two germline ends. CDR3 nucleotides: TGTGCCAGCAGCCAAGAAGGCCTCAGCCACGAGCAGTACTTC. This sequence encodes CASSQEGLSHEQYF.

V and J are TRBV11-2 and TRBJ2-5; D is ambiguous. The length of the CDR3 is 13 residues. The V end lost 3 bases, the J end lost 3 bases, and 8 bases lay between the germline ends. Germline loops: CDR1 SGHAT, CDR2 FQNNGV. CDR3 in DNA: TGTGCCAGCAGCTTGTCTGTGAAAGAGACCCAGTACTTC. The encoded protein is CASSLSVKETQYF.

This clonotype was recorded at least ten times. CDR3: CASSLGGNWGYGYTF. In nucleotides, the CDR3 is TGTGCCAGCAGCTTAGGAGGGAATTGGGGCTATGGCTACACCTTC. This chain links TRBV13 with TRBJ1-2; D is ambiguous. The CDR3 totals 15 residues. The ends were cut back, 0 bases at V and 4 bases at J, with 12 bases in the middle. Germline-derived CDR1 and CDR2 are PRHDT and FYEKMQ (reference sequence).

The chain couples TRBV24-1 to TRBJ2-1, with 8 bases aligning to TRBD1. Per the germline V gene, CDR1 is KGHDR and CDR2 is SFDVKD. The CDR3 extends over 17 amino acids. The trim removed 2 bases at V and 8 bases at J, leaving 13 bases unmatched. Written as DNA, the CDR3 is TGTGCCACCAGTGATTCGCGGGACAGGCTTTTTGGCCATGAGCAGTTCTTC. Translation gives CATSDSRDRLFGHEQFF.

This chain links TRBV5-1 with TRBJ2-7, with D hard to call. Trimming stripped 3 bases from V and 0 bases from J, with 16 bases between. The CDR3 contains 16 residues. The V gene's germline CDR1 is SGHRS and CDR2 YFSETQ. In DNA, the CDR3 is TGCGCCAGCAGCTCCCCGACACTGTGGAGCTCCTACGAGCAGTACTTC. This sequence encodes CASSSPTLWSSYEQYF.

This clonotype has more than one count but fewer than ten. The chain couples TRBV27 to TRBJ2-7; perhaps TRBD2 as D (6 bases). CDR1 and CDR2 from the germline V gene are MNHEY and SMNVEV (reference sequence). The CDR3 sequence is 13 residues long. Trimming pared 6 bases from V and 2 bases from J, leaving 11 bases between. CDR3 sequence: CASRPGLTYEQYF. CDR3 bases: TGTGCCAGCAGGCCGGGACTCACCTACGAGCAGTACTTC.

The genes are TRBV7-9 and TRBJ2-1; possible D gene TRBD1, 6 bases. The CDR3 extends over 15 amino acids. The germline gives CDR1 SEHNR, CDR2 FQNEAQ (reference sequence). The chain's CDR3 is CVITREQGSYNEQFF. The CDR3 coding sequence is TGTGTCATCACACGGGAACAGGGCTCCTACAATGAGCAGTTCTTC.

This clonotype was picked up a small number of times. The rearrangement uses TRBV7-2 and TRBJ1-4; D perhaps matches TRBD1 (5 bases). Germline V gives CDR1 SGHTA, CDR2 FQGNSA. This CDR3 spans 14 amino acids. V was trimmed by 1 base and J by 5 bases, leaving 8 bases between them. The CDR3 loop reads CASSLGQRNEKLFF. Written as DNA, the CDR3 is TGTGCCAGCAGCTTAGGACAGCGAAATGAAAAACTGTTTTTT.

This clonotype was counted only a few times. This may stem from a read error, because a much larger clone lies one nucleotide away. V usage is TRBV7-3 and J usage is TRBJ2-7; 9 nucleotides agree with TRBD1. The germline gives CDR1 SGHTA, CDR2 FQGTGA. Trimming removed 1 base from V and 3 bases from J; junction bases left unmatched: 4. The CDR3 contains 15 residues. The DNA of the CDR3 is TGTGCCAGCAGCTTAAGGGGGACAGGGAACTACGAGCAGTACTTC. It codes for CASSLRGTGNYEQYF.

This chain connects TRBV28 to TRBJ2-1; maybe TRBD2 (5 bases). V lost 2 bases and J lost 6, with 20 bases in between. The CDR3 has 17 amino acids. Germline V gene lookup returns CDR1 MDHEN and CDR2 SYDVKM. CDR3 DNA: TGTGCCAGCAGTTTAATCGGTCCCGGGCCCGGAGGCAATGAGCAGTTCTTC. This sequence encodes CASSLIGPGPGGNEQFF. Supplemented by reference TRBV28 and TRBJ2-1, the full variable domain reads DVKVTQSSRYLVKRTGEKVFLECVQDMDHENMFWYRQDPGLGLRLIYFSYDVKMKEKGDIPEGYSVSREKKERFSLILESASTNQTSMYLCASSLIGPGPGGNEQFFGPGTRLTVL.

The chain couples TRBV7-2 to TRBJ2-1, with D perhaps TRBD2 (5 bases). This CDR3 is 14 amino acids long. CDR1 and CDR2 from the germline V gene are SGHTA and FQGNSA. The V end was cut by 10 bases, the J end by 5 bases, with 18 bases between. The CDR3 nucleotides read TGTGCCACCTCCGGGTGGGGAGCTCACAATGAGCAGTTCTTC. It specifies CATSGWGAHNEQFF.

This clonotype was picked up a small number of times. The rearrangement joins TRBV5-1 to TRBJ1-1; weak D call: TRBD1 (6 bases). There are 14 residues in the CDR3. Trimming pared 4 bases from V and 2 bases from J, leaving 12 bases between. Germline V gives CDR1 SGHRS, CDR2 YFSETQ. In nucleotides, the CDR3 is TGCGCCAGCAGCCTGGACAGACATAACACTGAAGCTTTCTTT. Translating gives CASSLDRHNTEAFF.

The V and J genes are TRBV7-8 and TRBJ2-1; D unclear. The end of the DNA aligns better with TRBJ2-7, so the J call may be wrong. Germline V gives CDR1 SGHVS, CDR2 FQNEAQ. The CDR3 covers 15 residues. The CDR3 loop reads CASSLSVLVYNEQYF. CDR3 in DNA: TGTGCCAGCAGTTTAAGCGTGTTAGTCTACAATGAGCAGTACTTC.

The rearrangement links TRBV29-1 to TRBJ1-2; D is uncertain. CDR1 and CDR2 (germline): SQVTM, ANQGSEA. This CDR3 has 11 residues. V was clipped by 5 bases and J by 1 base, with 5 bases between them. The CDR3 DNA reads TGCAGCGTTAGTAGTAACTATGGCTACACCTTC. Translating gives CSVSSNYGYTF.

V usage is TRBV28 and J usage is TRBJ1-2; 7 bases align to TRBD1. This CDR3 spans 14 amino acids. The germline CDR1 and CDR2 sequences are MDHEN and SYDVKM. J gave up 5 bases and V 6 bases, and 9 bases lay outside the gene matches. The CDR3: CASSLVDRVYGYTF. The CDR3 coding sequence is TGTGCCAGCAGCTTGGTTGACAGGGTTTATGGCTACACCTTC.

This rearrangement joins TRBV13 to TRBJ2-6; D is uncertain. The CDR3 is 16 amino acids. Per germline, CDR1 PRHDT and CDR2 FYEKMQ (reference sequence). V was trimmed by 1 base and J by 0 bases, leaving 7 bases between them. The CDR3 loop is CASSLDGASGANVLTF. CDR3 DNA: TGTGCCAGCAGCTTAGACGGCGCCTCTGGGGCCAACGTCCTGACTTTC.

The chain is built from TRBV19 and TRBJ2-2, with 7 bases that match TRBD1. Per the germline V gene, CDR1 is LNHDA and CDR2 is SQIVND (reference sequence). Germline trimming cut 5 bases from V and 0 bases from J; bases unmatched to any gene: 3. This CDR3 spans 15 amino acids. The CDR3 DNA sequence: TGTGCCAGTAGTCGAGACAGGGCGAACACCGGGGAGCTGTTTTTT. It yields the protein CASSRDRANTGELFF.